The 30 T cell receptor beta chains below come from one sample, sequenced in a study of blood T cell repertoires in COVID-19. Sequencing used immunoSEQ multiplex PCR; TCRdb keeps in-frame clones, though not all of them. The sample has roughly 260,000 clones; about 91% are singletons. Sequenced material: peripheral blood. These receptors were taken from a person aged 18 to 30 with COVID-19, enrolled during active disease.

The chain joins TRBV7-8 to TRBJ1-5; TRBD1 is a possible D gene (6 bases). The CDR3 is 15 amino acids. Deletions cut 2 bases from V and 1 base from J, with 9 bases between. Germline V gives CDR1 SGHVS, CDR2 FQNEAQ. CDR3 region: CASSLNRESNQPQHF. CDR3 nucleotide sequence: TGTGCCAGCAGCTTAAACAGGGAGAGCAATCAGCCCCAGCATTTT.

The CDR3 region has the DNA TGCGCCAGCAGCGAAGGGACTAGCGGGAATTACGAGCAGTACTTC. Its protein product is CASSEGTSGNYEQYF. V gene TRBV5-1 combines with J gene TRBJ2-7; 13 bases align to TRBD2. Germline CDR1 reads SGHRS; CDR2 reads YFSETQ. This CDR3 has 15 amino acids. V shed 4 bases, J shed 4 bases, and the junction held 5 bases outside the gene matches.

The chain couples TRBV6-5 to TRBJ2-3; no definite D call. There are 12 residues in the CDR3. Germline CDR1 reads MNHEY; CDR2 reads SVGAGI. Trimming cost V 2 bases and J 8 bases, with 8 bases left between them. CDR3 amino acids: CASSYGLGTQYF. In DNA form, the CDR3 reads TGTGCCAGCAGTTACGGTCTCGGTACGCAGTATTTT.

This clone was found once. V usage is TRBV30 and J usage is TRBJ2-5, with D possibly matching TRBD1 (6 bases). The CDR3 totals 16 residues. Trimming shortened V by 0 bases and J by 2 bases, and 16 bases separated the two germline ends. Germline V gene lookup returns CDR1 GTSNPN and CDR2 SVGIG (reference sequence). In DNA form, the CDR3 reads TGTGCCTGGAGTGTTGGGGGCCAGGCCTTACAAGAGACCCAGTACTTC. Protein: CAWSVGGQALQETQYF.

For this clone: Other nucleotide sequences in the sample specify the same CDR3. The genes are TRBV10-2 and TRBJ1-5, with 9 bases aligning to TRBD1. Germline values: CDR1 WSHSY, CDR2 SAAADI. J was trimmed by 7 bases and V by 6 bases; bases with no gene match: 7. This CDR3 spans 14 amino acids. CDR3 loop: CASSQQGAGQPQHF. The CDR3 DNA is TGCGCCAGCAGCCAACAGGGGGCAGGACAGCCCCAGCATTTT.

The chain links TRBV5-4 to TRBJ2-1, with D perhaps matching TRBD2 (6 bases). The CDR3 contains 14 residues. Trimming removed 0 bases from V and 2 bases from J, with 6 bases in between. CDR1 is SGHNT, CDR2 YYREEE, per germline (reference sequence). CDR3 region: CASSLAGAYNEQFF. For the CDR3, the DNA is TGTGCCAGCAGCTTGGCGGGGGCCTACAATGAGCAGTTCTTC.

The V gene is TRBV25-1, the J gene TRBJ1-6, with D possibly matching TRBD1 (6 bases). The CDR3 runs to 13 residues. Germline loops: CDR1 MGHDK, CDR2 SYGVNS. The V end lost 2 bases, the J end lost 7 bases, and 6 bases lay between the germline ends. The CDR3 spells CASSEQGNSPLHF. The CDR3 DNA follows: TGTGCCAGCAGTGAACAGGGGAATTCACCCCTCCACTTT.

CDR3 sequence reads: CASSSSGGFPYEQYF. CDR3 nucleotides: TGTGCCAGCAGCTCCTCAGGGGGGTTTCCCTACGAGCAGTACTTC. The J gene is TRBJ2-7, the V gene TRBV11-2; perhaps TRBD1 as D (7 bases). The CDR3 runs to 15 residues. The V end was cut by 4 bases, the J end by 2 bases, with 15 bases between. Germline lookup yields CDR1 SGHAT and CDR2 FQNNGV.

There are a few counts of this clone. The chain is built from TRBV9 and TRBJ2-7, with D maybe TRBD1 (6 bases). V shed 4 bases and J shed 5 bases, with 13 bases lying between them. This CDR3 contains 13 residues. Germline V gene sequence: CDR1 SGDLS, CDR2 YYNGEE. CDR3 protein: CASSSQGRNEQYF. Written as DNA, the CDR3 is TGTGCCAGCAGCTCACAGGGTCGCAACGAGCAGTACTTC.

The V gene is TRBV5-1, the J gene TRBJ1-1; 7 bases line up with TRBD1. This CDR3 has 16 residues. Trimming removed 1 base from V and 2 bases from J; junction bases left unmatched: 8. The germline V gene encodes CDR1 SGHRS and CDR2 YFSETQ. Here the CDR3 reads CASSLSSDRDNTEAFF. DNA for the CDR3: TGCGCCAGCAGCTTGTCATCTGACAGGGACAACACTGAAGCTTTCTTT. The full variable domain, completed using reference TRBV5-1 and TRBJ1-1, is KAGVTQTPRYLIKTRGQQVTLSCSPISGHRSVSWYQQTPGQGLQFLFEYFSETQRNKGNFPGRFSGRQFSNSRSEMNVSTLELGDSALYLCASSLSSDRDNTEAFFGQGTRLTVV.

The chain carries TRBV30 and TRBJ2-2, with D tentatively TRBD1 (6 bases). CDR1 and CDR2 (germline): GTSNPN, SVGIG (reference sequence). The CDR3 loop spans 13 amino acids. The V end was cut by 1 base, the J end by 3 bases, with 6 bases between. The CDR3 loop reads CAWSGTDTGELFF. The CDR3 DNA is TGTGCCTGGAGTGGGACAGACACCGGGGAGCTGTTTTTT.

V usage is TRBV27 and J usage is TRBJ2-7, with TRBD2 as a possible D gene (6 bases). This CDR3 is built from 13 residues. From germline, CDR1 is MNHEY and CDR2 SMNVEV (reference sequence). V lost 8 bases and J lost 8, with 19 bases in between. The CDR3 here is CASSTREGTQQYF. The CDR3 bases are TGTGCCAGCTCGACTAGAGAGGGTACGCAGCAGTACTTC.

The rearrangement uses TRBV6-2 or TRBV6-3 and TRBJ2-1, with D perhaps matching TRBD1 (5 bases). Germline V gene lookup returns CDR1 MNHEY and CDR2 SVGEGT. The V gene lost 2 bases and the J gene lost 3 bases, with 5 bases spanning the gap. CDR3 length: 13 residues. The CDR3 region has the DNA TGTGCCAGCAGTTACGACAGCTACAATGAGCAGTTCTTC. Its protein is CASSYDSYNEQFF.

The gene calls are TRBV19 and TRBJ2-7; TRBD2 aligns across 7 bases. The germline CDR1 and CDR2 sequences are LNHDA and SQIVND (reference sequence). The ends lost 8 bases at V and 5 bases at J; junction bases unmatched: 9. The CDR3 loop spans 13 amino acids. Written as DNA, the CDR3 is TGTGCCAGTCTTGGTGGCGGGAGCCACGAGCAGTACTTC. It specifies CASLGGGSHEQYF.

The V call is TRBV19, the J call TRBJ1-5; 8 bases are shared with TRBD1. V was pared by 3 bases and J by 1 base, with 5 bases of the junction left unmatched. Germline V gene lookup returns CDR1 LNHDA and CDR2 SQIVND (reference sequence). This CDR3 is built from 16 residues. The CDR3 nucleotides are TGTGCCAGTAGTATGTGGGGACAGGTGAGCAATCAGCCCCAGCATTTT. Translating gives CASSMWGQVSNQPQHF.

The chain combines TRBV5-1 with TRBJ2-7; 8 bases are a match to TRBD1. The CDR3 has 15 residues. The germline V gene has CDR1 SGHRS and CDR2 YFSETQ. V lost 0 bases and J lost 6; bases outside the gene matches: 8. Here the CDR3 DNA reads TGCGCCAGCAGCTTGGGGCCCACCGGACAGGGCGAGCAGTACTTC. This translates into CASSLGPTGQGEQYF.

This CDR3 is CASSTLKRETNTGELFF. CDR3 sequence (DNA): TGTGCCAGCAGCACCCTGAAGCGGGAGACGAACACCGGGGAGCTGTTTTTT. The genes are TRBV11-2 and TRBJ2-2; 8 nucleotides match TRBD2. With V trimmed by 5 bases and J by 0 bases, 8 bases remained unmatched. CDR3 length: 17 residues. Germline V gives CDR1 SGHAT, CDR2 FQNNGV. The full variable domain, in which reference TRBV11-2 and TRBJ2-2 provide the parts outside the CDR3, is EAGVAQSPRYKIIEKRQSVAFWCNPISGHATLYWYQQILGQGPKLLIQFQNNGVVDDSQLPKDRFSAERLKGVDSTLKIQPAKLEDSAVYLCASSTLKRETNTGELFFGEGSRLTVL.

The chain has TRBV6-6 and TRBJ2-7; tentative D call: TRBD2 (5 bases). Germline V gene data show CDR1 as MNHNY and CDR2 as SVGAGI (reference sequence). This CDR3 is 13 amino acids long. The V gene lost 4 bases and the J gene lost 5 bases, with 12 bases spanning the gap. The CDR3 spells CASSFPRADEQYF. DNA of the CDR3: TGTGCCAGCAGTTTTCCCAGAGCGGACGAGCAGTACTTC.

The rearrangement joins TRBV11-2 to TRBJ2-1; 9 nucleotides match TRBD2. The germline V gene encodes CDR1 SGHAT and CDR2 FQNNGV. The CDR3 has 16 amino acids. Trimming cost V 1 base and J 4 bases; bases outside gene matches: 5. CDR3: CASSLGGLAGYNEQFF. The CDR3 bases are TGTGCCAGCAGCTTAGGCGGGCTAGCGGGATACAATGAGCAGTTCTTC.

The chain recombines TRBV4-1 with TRBJ2-5, with 11 bases fitting TRBD2. The CDR3 spans 17 residues. Germline V gene sequence: CDR1 MGHRA, CDR2 YSYEKL. V shed 0 bases, J shed 4 bases, and the junction held 7 bases outside the gene matches. The CDR3 sequence is CASSQETSGRLGETQYF. The CDR3 DNA follows: TGCGCCAGCAGCCAAGAAACTAGCGGGAGACTGGGAGAGACCCAGTACTTC.

J is TRBJ2-3 and V is TRBV4-3; 12 bases map to TRBD2. The CDR3 totals 19 residues. The germline V gene encodes CDR1 LGHNA and CDR2 YSLEER. With 0 bases clipped from V and 2 bases from J, the junction kept 9 bases outside the gene matches. CDR3 sequence: CASSQDSPLAGGHTDTQYF. CDR3 DNA sequence: TGCGCCAGCAGCCAAGATAGCCCCCTAGCGGGAGGGCACACAGATACGCAGTATTTT.

The CDR3 reads CASSWALNTEAFF. CDR3 sequence (DNA): TGTGCCAGTAGTTGGGCTTTAAACACTGAAGCTTTCTTT. This chain connects TRBV19 to TRBJ1-1; D is uncertain. Germline-derived CDR1 and CDR2 are LNHDA and SQIVND (reference sequence). Trimming removed 5 bases from V and 2 bases from J, with 9 bases in between. This CDR3 contains 13 residues. Supplemented by reference TRBV19 and TRBJ1-1, the full variable domain reads DGGITQSPKYLFRKEGQNVTLSCEQNLNHDAMYWYRQDPGQGLRLIYYSQIVNDFQKGDIAEGYSVSREKKESFPLTVTSAQKNPTAFYLCASSWALNTEAFFGQGTRLTVV.

The chain recombines TRBV29-1 with TRBJ2-7; D perhaps matches TRBD2 (5 bases). The CDR3 sequence is 11 residues long. CDR1 is SQVTM, CDR2 ANQGSEA, per germline. V lost 1 base and J 6 bases, leaving 7 bases between the germline ends. CDR3 DNA: TGCAGCGTTGAAGCGGGGTTCGAGCAGTACTTC. Its protein product is CSVEAGFEQYF.

J is TRBJ2-7 and V is TRBV7-3; possible D gene TRBD1, 5 bases. Per germline, CDR1 SGHTA and CDR2 FQGTGA. The CDR3 consists of 14 residues. V shed 5 bases and J shed 5 bases, with 16 bases lying between them. The CDR3 region has the DNA TGTGCCAGCAGCCCCTCTGGGGCTACTGACGAGCAGTACTTC. Its translation: CASSPSGATDEQYF.

V is TRBV11-2 and J is TRBJ2-1; D unresolved. Trimming shortened V by 4 bases and J by 4 bases, and 11 bases separated the two germline ends. CDR3 length: 14 residues. Germline V gene data show CDR1 as SGHAT and CDR2 as FQNNGV. CDR3 DNA: TGTGCCAGCAGCTCGTTAACTTCATACAATGAGCAGTTCTTC. Encoded protein: CASSSLTSYNEQFF.

The chain couples TRBV5-4 to TRBJ2-7, with D perhaps TRBD1 (6 bases). Germline V gene lookup returns CDR1 SGHNT and CDR2 YYREEE (reference sequence). V was trimmed by 2 bases and J by 3 bases, leaving 9 bases between them. The CDR3 totals 13 residues. The CDR3: CASSFNRDYEQYF. CDR3 sequence (DNA): TGTGCCAGCAGCTTTAACAGGGACTACGAGCAGTACTTC.

This clone has just a few counts. This rearrangement joins TRBV7-6 to TRBJ2-1; TRBD2 matches 9 bases. The CDR3 is made up of 16 amino acids. Trimming took 2 bases from V and 6 from J; bases not matched to a gene: 8. Germline CDR1 reads SGHVS; CDR2 reads FNYEAQ. The CDR3 nucleotides are TGTGCCAGCAGCTTATTGATTAGCGGGAGTTCCAATGAGCAGTTCTTC. Its translation is CASSLLISGSSNEQFF.

The rearrangement uses TRBV29-1 and TRBJ2-1; a possible D gene is TRBD1 (6 bases). Germline CDR1 SQVTM, CDR2 ANQGSEA. CDR3 length: 12 amino acids. V was cut by 4 bases and J by 8 bases, with 12 bases left in between. CDR3 bases: TGCAGCGTTGCACCCGGGACATATGAGCAGTTCTTC. It yields the protein CSVAPGTYEQFF.

The sample holds a few counts of this clone. The rearrangement links TRBV2 to TRBJ2-3; TRBD1 matches 7 bases. Germline V CDR1 and CDR2: SNHLY, FYNNEI. After removal of 0 bases from V and 2 bases from J, the junction contained 11 bases not matched to a gene. The CDR3 is 18 amino acids. As DNA, the CDR3 is TGTGCCAGCAGTGAAGCGGTTTTGTACAGGGGAACCACAGATACGCAGTATTTT. Amino acids: CASSEAVLYRGTTDTQYF.

The chain uses TRBV28 and TRBJ2-2; 10 bases align to TRBD2. Germline V lookup: CDR1 MDHEN, CDR2 SYDVKM. Trimming cost V 4 bases and J 0 bases; bases outside gene matches: 5. The CDR3 runs 17 residues. The CDR3 DNA follows: TGTGCCAGCAGTTCCACGGGACTAGCGACGAACACCGGGGAGCTGTTTTTT. Amino acids: CASSSTGLATNTGELFF.